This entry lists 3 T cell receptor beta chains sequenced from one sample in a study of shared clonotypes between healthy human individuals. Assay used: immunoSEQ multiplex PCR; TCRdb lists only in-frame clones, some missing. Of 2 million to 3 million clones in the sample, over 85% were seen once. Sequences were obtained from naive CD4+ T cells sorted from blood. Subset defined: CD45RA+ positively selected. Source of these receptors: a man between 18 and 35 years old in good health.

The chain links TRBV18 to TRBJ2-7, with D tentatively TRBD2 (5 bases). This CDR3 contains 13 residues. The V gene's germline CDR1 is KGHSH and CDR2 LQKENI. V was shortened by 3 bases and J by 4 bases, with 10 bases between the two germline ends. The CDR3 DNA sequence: TGTGCCAGCTCACCCGGTTGGGAGTACGAGCAGTACTTC. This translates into CASSPGWEYEQYF.

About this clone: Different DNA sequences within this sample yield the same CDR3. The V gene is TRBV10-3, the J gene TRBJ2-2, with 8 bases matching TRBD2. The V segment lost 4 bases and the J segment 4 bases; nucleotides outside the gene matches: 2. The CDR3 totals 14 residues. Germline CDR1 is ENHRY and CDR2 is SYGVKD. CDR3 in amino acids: CAISVAGGTGELFF. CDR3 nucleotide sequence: TGTGCCATCAGTGTTGCGGGAGGCACCGGGGAGCTGTTTTTT.

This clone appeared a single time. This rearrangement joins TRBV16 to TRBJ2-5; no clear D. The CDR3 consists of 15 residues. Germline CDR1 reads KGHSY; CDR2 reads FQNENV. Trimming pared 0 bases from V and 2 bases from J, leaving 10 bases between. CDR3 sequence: CASSQSRQLQETQYF. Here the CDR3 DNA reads TGTGCCAGCAGCCAATCTCGGCAGCTTCAAGAGACCCAGTACTTC.